This entry lists 26 T cell receptor beta chains sequenced from one sample in a study of T cell responses to AZD1222 COVID-19 vaccine (dated by TCRdb to 2020 to 2023). Libraries were prepared through the immunoSEQ multiplex PCR assay. TCRdb retrieved this table from immuneACCESS and kept in-frame rearrangements only. Not all clones are present; in checked studies, unresolved V genes account for under half, and no reason is known for the remainder. This sample has around 70,000 clones in its table, and 80% to 85% of those were observed once. 12% of the sample belongs to the ten largest clones. This sample's time point label indicates: baseline before first vaccination. Here the sequenced sample was peripheral blood, taken on day 0 of AZD1222 vaccination. The source is an adult in good health.

V gene TRBV5-4 combines with J gene TRBJ2-1, with D maybe TRBD2 (5 bases). This CDR3 spans 13 amino acids. V was clipped by 1 base and J by 8 bases, with 10 bases between them. Germline V gene sequence: CDR1 SGHNT, CDR2 YYREEE (reference sequence). This CDR3 is CASSLTGGYEQFF. The DNA for the CDR3 is TGTGCCAGCAGCTTGACCGGAGGCTATGAGCAGTTCTTC.

The chain combines TRBV25-1 with TRBJ1-1, with D maybe TRBD1 (5 bases). Germline V lookup: CDR1 MGHDK, CDR2 SYGVNS. This CDR3 region has 16 residues. Deletions cut 0 bases from V and 1 base from J, with 12 bases between. CDR3 bases: TGTGCCAGCAGTGAATATGGGGGGGGGTCGAACACTGAAGCTTTCTTT. Protein product: CASSEYGGGSNTEAFF.

This clone was counted a single time. J is TRBJ2-1 and V is TRBV19; 10 bases line up with TRBD2. Germline V gives CDR1 LNHDA, CDR2 SQIVND (reference sequence). The CDR3 has 18 amino acids. Losses at the gene ends were 3 bases for V and 4 bases for J; bases not matched to a gene: 12. In nucleotides, the CDR3 is TGTGCCAGTAGTATGGAACGAGTGGGACTAGCGAATTACAATGAGCAGTTCTTC. Translating gives CASSMERVGLANYNEQFF.

This chain joins TRBV7-2 and TRBJ2-3, with 10 bases aligning to TRBD2. The J segment lost 8 bases and the V segment lost 1 base, leaving 6 bases of the junction unmatched. The CDR3 runs 15 residues. CDR1 and CDR2 from the germline V gene are SGHTA and FQGNSA. CDR3: CASSLELAGRGTQYF. Written as DNA, the CDR3 is TGTGCCAGCAGCTTAGAACTAGCGGGAAGGGGTACGCAGTATTTT.

The CDR3 sequence is CASSDVGRHSPLHF. The CDR3 DNA follows: TGTGCCAGCAGCGATGTTGGACGTCATTCACCCCTCCACTTT. This chain joins TRBV9 and TRBJ1-6; D remains unclear. The V gene lost 3 bases and the J gene lost 8 bases, with 12 bases spanning the gap. CDR1 and CDR2 (germline): SGDLS, YYNGEE. This CDR3 has 14 amino acids.

The CDR3: CAWSHDENYGYTF. Here the CDR3 DNA reads TGTGCCTGGAGTCATGACGAAAACTATGGCTACACCTTC. J is TRBJ1-2 and V is TRBV30; no clear D. This CDR3 is built from 13 residues. V lost 2 bases and J 2 bases, leaving 9 bases between the germline ends. Germline V gives CDR1 GTSNPN, CDR2 SVGIG (reference sequence).

The V call is TRBV6-2 or TRBV6-3, the J call TRBJ1-5; possibly TRBD1 for D (6 bases). Germline loops: CDR1 MNHEY, CDR2 SVGEGT. V was trimmed by 5 bases and J by 3 bases, leaving 11 bases between them. The CDR3 is made up of 14 amino acids. The CDR3 nucleotides are TGTGCCAGCAGTATGGGGGGCCCCAATCAGCCCCAGCATTTT. Its protein is CASSMGGPNQPQHF.

This rearrangement joins TRBV3-1 (or the pseudogene TRBV3-2) to TRBJ2-7; a weak D match, TRBD1 (6 bases). Germline V gene data show CDR1 as LGHDT and CDR2 as YNNKEL (reference sequence). This CDR3 is 12 amino acids long. The germline V and J ends were trimmed by 6 bases and 2 bases, with 8 bases remaining between them. CDR3 nucleotide sequence: TGTGCCAGCAGTCGGACAGCCTACGAGCAGTACTTC. Its translation: CASSRTAYEQYF.

The CDR3 reads CASSPTGIELFF. In DNA, the CDR3 is TGTGCCAGCAGCCCGACGGGGATAGAACTGTTTTTT. V gene TRBV14 combines with J gene TRBJ1-4; the D is unclear. CDR3 length: 12 residues. CDR1 is SGHDN, CDR2 FVKESK, per germline. V was cut by 4 bases and J by 12 bases, with 12 bases left in between.

The V and J genes are TRBV7-9 and TRBJ2-1; D call uncertain. CDR3 length equals 14 residues. Germline V CDR1 and CDR2: SEHNR, FQNEAQ (reference sequence). V was trimmed by 4 bases and J by 4 bases, leaving 11 bases between them. CDR3 in DNA: TGTGCCAGCAGCTCACTTGCCCGATACAATGAGCAGTTCTTC. Translated: CASSSLARYNEQFF.

V and J are TRBV19 and TRBJ1-6, with D tentatively TRBD1 (6 bases). CDR3 length: 13 amino acids. CDR1 is LNHDA, CDR2 SQIVND, per germline (reference sequence). V was cut by 3 bases and J by 9 bases, with 9 bases left in between. The CDR3: CASSMTGGSPLHF. In DNA, the CDR3 is TGTGCCAGTAGTATGACAGGTGGTTCACCCCTCCACTTT.

A single count supports this clone. This sequence joins TRBV30 and TRBJ1-6; no firm D call. Germline V CDR1 and CDR2: GTSNPN, SVGIG (reference sequence). Trimming took 0 bases from V and 0 from J, leaving 18 bases between them. The CDR3 has 19 residues. CDR3 sequence reads: CAWSVVETLGSSYNSPLHF. The CDR3 bases are TGTGCCTGGAGTGTAGTCGAGACACTGGGGAGCTCCTATAATTCACCCCTCCACTTT.

The gene calls are TRBV6-5 and TRBJ2-3; tentative D call: TRBD2 (6 bases). CDR1 MNHEY and CDR2 SVGAGI come from the germline V gene. V was pared by 6 bases and J by 8 bases, with 12 bases between. This CDR3 comprises 12 residues. CDR3 residues: CASSSGTSTQYF. The CDR3 DNA reads as TGTGCCAGCAGCTCCGGGACTTCTACGCAGTATTTT.

The V and J genes are TRBV28 and TRBJ2-1; TRBD2 agrees at 8 bases. Trimming removed 4 bases from V and 0 bases from J; junction bases left unmatched: 2. The CDR3 covers 15 residues. Germline V lookup: CDR1 MDHEN, CDR2 SYDVKM. In DNA form, the CDR3 reads TGTGCCAGCAGTTCTCGGGGGGGCTCCTACAATGAGCAGTTCTTC. This sequence encodes CASSSRGGSYNEQFF.

The CDR3 bases are TGTGCCACCAGCAGAGATAAGATGGGAATTCCCTACGAGCAGTACTTC. Translating it yields CATSRDKMGIPYEQYF. V and J are TRBV15 and TRBJ2-7; no clear D. Germline values: CDR1 LNHNV, CDR2 YYDKDF (reference sequence). Between the trimmed V and J ends, which lost 0 bases and 2 bases, there was a span of 14 bases. The CDR3 totals 16 residues.

The chain links TRBV7-2 to TRBJ2-3, with 7 bases that match TRBD1. J lost 0 bases, V lost 5 bases, and 8 bases had no gene match. The CDR3 is 16 amino acids. Germline-derived CDR1 and CDR2 are SGHTA and FQGNSA. CDR3 sequence: CASSIGQATSTDTQYF. CDR3 DNA: TGTGCCAGCAGCATCGGACAGGCCACTAGCACAGATACGCAGTATTTT.

The V gene is TRBV5-6, the J gene TRBJ2-3; weak D call: TRBD1 (5 bases). This CDR3 has 15 residues. Germline assignment: CDR1 SGHDT and CDR2 YYEEEE. Trimming stripped 4 bases from V and 4 bases from J, with 16 bases between. CDR3 nucleotide sequence: TGTGCCAGCAGCCCGCGACAGTGGTACCCAGATACGCAGTATTTT. Translating it yields CASSPRQWYPDTQYF.

This clone was observed a single time. The chain joins TRBV29-1 to TRBJ1-2; D is ambiguous. Trimming stripped 4 bases from V and 1 base from J, with 13 bases between. Germline CDR1 is SQVTM and CDR2 is ANQGSEA. CDR3 length: 14 amino acids. CDR3 protein: CSVGAGSGNYGYTF. The DNA of the CDR3 is TGCAGCGTTGGGGCGGGGTCGGGTAACTATGGCTACACCTTC.

The genes are TRBV9 and TRBJ2-3; 7 bases agree with TRBD2. V was pared by 0 bases and J by 1 base, with 2 bases of the junction left unmatched. The CDR3 spans 15 residues. Germline lookup yields CDR1 SGDLS and CDR2 YYNGEE. The CDR3 nucleotides are TGTGCCAGCAGCGTAGATGGGGGGGGCACAGATACGCAGTATTTT. Its protein is CASSVDGGGTDTQYF.

The rearrangement uses TRBV6-6 and TRBJ1-6; TRBD1 aligns across 7 bases. The junction had 10 bases not matched to a gene; V was cut back by 7 bases and J by 7 bases. The CDR3 contains 15 residues. Germline CDR1 reads MNHNY; CDR2 reads SVGAGI (reference sequence). Here the CDR3 DNA reads TGTGCCAGCATCTGGAGACAGGGACGGAATTCACCCCTCCACTTT. This sequence encodes CASIWRQGRNSPLHF.

The chain uses TRBV11-1 and TRBJ2-1; D may be TRBD2 (6 bases). Deletions cut 3 bases from V and 10 bases from J, with 19 bases between. The CDR3 extends over 15 amino acids. Germline assignment: CDR1 SGHAT and CDR2 FQDESV (reference sequence). The CDR3 bases are TGTGCCAGCAGCTTCGAGCCCCAGGACTACCTGGAGCAGTTCTTC. Amino acids: CASSFEPQDYLEQFF.

The chain carries TRBV20-1 and TRBJ2-6; D unclear. Trimming stripped 3 bases from V and 3 bases from J, with 6 bases between. The CDR3 sequence is 13 residues long. Looked up from germline, CDR1 is DFQATT and CDR2 is SNEGSKA (reference sequence). The CDR3 is CSASKGGANVLTF. The CDR3 DNA follows: TGCAGTGCTAGTAAAGGTGGGGCCAACGTCCTGACTTTC.

The genes are TRBV30 and TRBJ2-3; D not certain. The CDR3 spans 14 residues. The ends were cut back, 1 base at V and 1 base at J, with 9 bases in the middle. In germline, CDR1 is GTSNPN, CDR2 SVGIG (reference sequence). The DNA for the CDR3 is TGTGCCTGGAGTGACACGACTGGCACAGATACGCAGTATTTT. This translates into CAWSDTTGTDTQYF.

This chain uses TRBV3-1 (or the pseudogene TRBV3-2) with TRBJ1-5; D gene unclear. Germline assignment: CDR1 LGHDT and CDR2 YNNKEL (reference sequence). V gave up 4 bases and J gave up 2 bases, with 9 bases separating them. CDR3 length equals 14 residues. This chain's CDR3 is CASSRNGGNQPQHF. The CDR3 region has the DNA TGTGCCAGCAGCCGCAATGGGGGCAATCAGCCCCAGCATTTT.

V usage is TRBV18 and J usage is TRBJ1-2; 9 bases align to TRBD1. The CDR3 runs 16 residues. CDR1 is KGHSH and CDR2 is LQKENI in the germline V gene. With 6 bases clipped from V and 2 bases from J, the junction kept 10 bases outside the gene matches. CDR3 DNA sequence: TGTGCCAGCTCCCCGAGGGACAGGGCCCTGAACTATGGCTACACCTTC. It specifies CASSPRDRALNYGYTF. The variable domain in full, completed from reference TRBV18 and TRBJ1-2, reads NAGVMQNPRHLVRRRGQEARLRCSPMKGHSHVYWYRQLPEEGLKFMVYLQKENIIDESGMPKERFSAEFPKEGPSILRIQQVVRGDSAAYFCASSPRDRALNYGYTFGSGTRLTVV.

This clone was observed a handful of times. The chain links TRBV7-9 to TRBJ2-1; D remains ambiguous. Germline loops: CDR1 SEHNR, CDR2 FQNEAQ (reference sequence). The CDR3 spans 12 residues. V gave up 5 bases and J gave up 5 bases, with 7 bases separating them. The CDR3 region has the DNA TGTGCCAGCAGCCACGGTAACAATGAGCAGTTCTTC. Protein product: CASSHGNNEQFF.